This T cell receptor (beta chain) was found in a study of post-analysis software for immune sequencing data. Study at large: Relapsing-remitting, secondary progressive and progressive-relapsing forms made up the multiple sclerosis disease courses. Study-level findings and limits: Batch-mates among the samples co-clustered strongly by F measure. Controls had significantly higher normalized Chao1 diversity than multiple sclerosis patients. Roughly 5 TRBV segments (TRBV5-6, TRBV5-1 and TRBV20-1 among them) occurred more frequently in patients than in controls.

About this clonotype: What it binds is not known.

This CDR3 is built from 17 residues. After removal of 3 bases from V and 2 bases from J, the junction contained 7 bases not matched to a gene. Looked up from germline, CDR1 is SGHTS and CDR2 is YDEGEE. The library was made from cDNA and included unique molecular identifiers. TCRdb itself ran the PCR reads through MiXCR, one entry per CDR3 protein. The data contain hundreds of thousands of distinct CDR3 sequences, around 50% of them singletons. Sequences were obtained from blood. This clonotype originated in a girl aged 10-17 years with multiple sclerosis. The V call is TRBV5-8, the J call TRBJ2-6; 8 nucleotides agree with TRBD2. The CDR3 DNA reads as TGTGCCAGCAGCTCCCAAAGAGCGGGGGCTGGGGCCAACGTCCTGACTTTC. Translating gives CASSSQRAGAGANVLTF.